The 16 T cell receptor beta chains below come from one sample, sequenced in a study of metastatic and nonmetastatic thyroid tumors. MiXCR was used by TCRdb to re-call the PCR reads. The data show 45,000 or so clones, about 4% seen once. Thyroid surgery was preceded by no treatment in any patient. Sample: blood. The receptors derive from a female donor with papillary thyroid cancer or a benign thyroid nodule (not recorded which). Some clones in this sample may be carry-over from other donors' samples.

This clone was seen more than once but under ten times. J is TRBJ2-3 and V is TRBV27; D tentatively fits TRBD1 or TRBD2 (6 bases each). The CDR3 covers 17 residues. Germline CDR1 and CDR2: MNHEY and SMNVEV (reference sequence). V dropped 1 base and J dropped 3 bases, with 17 bases sitting between them. The CDR3 is CASSLLGPGAGTDTQYF. The CDR3 DNA reads as TGTGCCAGCAGTTTATTAGGCCCGGGGGCGGGGACAGATACGCAGTATTTT.

There are many counts of this clone. This chain connects TRBV15 to TRBJ1-1; tentatively, D is TRBD1 (6 bases). The V gene's germline CDR1 is LNHNV and CDR2 YYDKDF (reference sequence). Trimming left V 1 base short and J 6 bases short, with 12 bases between. There are 14 residues in the CDR3. This chain's CDR3 is CATSRGQASAEAFF. The CDR3 DNA sequence: TGTGCCACCAGCAGAGGACAGGCTTCTGCTGAAGCTTTCTTT. Together with reference TRBV15 and TRBJ1-1, the CDR3 gives the full variable domain: DAMVIQNPRYQVTQFGKPVTLSCSQTLNHNVMYWYQQKSSQAPKLLFHYYDKDFNNEADTPDNFQSRRPNTSFCFLDIRSPGLGDTAMYLCATSRGQASAEAFFGQGTRLTVV.

This clone is judged medium-sized (0.01 to 0.1%). V gene TRBV7-2 combines with J gene TRBJ2-1, with 7 bases that match TRBD2. The CDR3 contains 17 residues. The J segment lost 8 bases and the V segment lost 1 base, leaving 14 bases of the junction unmatched. CDR1 and CDR2 from the germline V gene are SGHTA and FQGNSA. The CDR3 protein is CASSLGPGGRGGDEQFF. Here the CDR3 DNA reads TGTGCCAGCAGCTTAGGACCTGGAGGGAGGGGTGGGGATGAGCAGTTCTTC.

The chain joins TRBV3-1 to TRBJ2-5, with 8 bases lining up with TRBD1. The V gene's germline CDR1 is LGHDT and CDR2 YNNKEL (reference sequence). The J segment lost 1 base and the V segment lost 0 bases, leaving 10 bases of the junction unmatched. This CDR3 has 18 amino acids. CDR3 DNA sequence: TGTGCCAGCAGCCAAGAAAGTGGGCAGGGGGCCCTCCAAGAGACCCAGTACTTC. Amino acids: CASSQESGQGALQETQYF.

The V gene is TRBV5-5, the J gene TRBJ2-1; 8 bases fit TRBD2. V was pared by 2 bases and J by 0 bases, with 19 bases of the junction left unmatched. This CDR3 is built from 21 residues. Germline lookup yields CDR1 SGHKS and CDR2 YYEKEE (reference sequence). In DNA, the CDR3 is TGTGCCAGCAGCTTTTTTTCGTCGAGACTAGCGCCCGTAAGCTCCTACAATGAGCAGTTCTTC. Translating gives CASSFFSSRLAPVSSYNEQFF.

This clone came up many times. The chain links TRBV9 to TRBJ1-2; a weak D match, TRBD1 (6 bases). With 4 bases removed from V and 4 bases from J, the gap between germline ends came to 14 bases. The CDR3 has 14 residues. Germline V gene lookup returns CDR1 SGDLS and CDR2 YYNGEE. The CDR3 bases are TGTGCCAGCAGCAAGACAGGTAGTTTCTATGGCTACACCTTC. This translates into CASSKTGSFYGYTF.

In this sample, this clone turned up many times. V gene TRBV12-3 or TRBV12-4 combines with J gene TRBJ2-6, with D possibly matching TRBD1 (6 bases). The V end was cut by 4 bases, the J end by 5 bases, with 15 bases between. The CDR3 covers 16 residues. Written as DNA, the CDR3 is TGTGCCAGCAGTTCTTCCCTACAGGGTTGGGCCAACGTCCTGACTTTC. Its protein product is CASSSSLQGWANVLTF.

This clone occurred many times. This chain uses TRBV4-2 with TRBJ2-7; perhaps TRBD2 as D (6 bases). This CDR3 is 17 amino acids long. Germline V lookup: CDR1 LGHNA, CDR2 YNFKEQ. V was cut by 0 bases and J by 1 base, with 16 bases left in between. CDR3 sequence (DNA): TGTGCCAGCAGCCAAGAAGGTGGGAGCGGGCCTTCCTACGAGCAGTACTTC. Translation gives CASSQEGGSGPSYEQYF.

This clone was picked up many times. The rearrangement joins TRBV11-3 to TRBJ2-1, with 12 bases that match TRBD2. V lost 1 base and J lost 7; bases outside the gene matches: 11. CDR1 and CDR2 from the germline V gene are SGHNT and YENEEA. The length of the CDR3 is 18 residues. The DNA for the CDR3 is TGTGCCAGCAGCTTAGTCCGGCTAGCGGGAGGGCCGGTGAATGAGCAGTTCTTC. This translates into CASSLVRLAGGPVNEQFF.

This clone was detected a few times. V is TRBV2 and J is TRBJ2-1, with 8 bases that match TRBD2. This CDR3 is 15 amino acids long. From germline, CDR1 is SNHLY and CDR2 FYNNEI. V lost 0 bases to trimming and J lost 4 bases; unmatched junction nucleotides: 2. CDR3 sequence reads: CASSEATSVYNEQFF. The CDR3 nucleotides are TGTGCCAGCAGTGAAGCGACTAGCGTGTACAATGAGCAGTTCTTC.

This clone was detected only a few times. An end of the junction does not agree with germline; a read error may underlie this. The sample carries other DNA sequences with the same CDR3. The chain couples TRBV7-9 to TRBJ2-5; 10 bases map to TRBD2. The CDR3 totals 15 residues. Germline CDR1 and CDR2: SEHNR and FQNEAQ (reference sequence). CDR3 bases: TGTGCCAGTAGCCCCGGACTAGCGGCTGGAGAGACACAGTACTTC. Translation gives CASSPGLAAGETQYF.

This clone was counted many times. This rearrangement joins TRBV30 to TRBJ2-2, with 10 bases that match TRBD2. CDR1 GTSNPN and CDR2 SVGIG come from the germline V gene (reference sequence). V lost 2 bases and J lost 4; bases outside the gene matches: 1. This CDR3 has 14 residues. The CDR3 DNA is TGTGCCTGGAGTAGCGGGAGGGCCACCGGGGAGCTGTTTTTT. As protein: CAWSSGRATGELFF.

A word on this clone: Being one base from a much bigger clone, this may be a read error. This chain joins TRBV20-1 and TRBJ1-1, with a tentative D call TRBD1 (5 bases). The CDR3 length is 15 residues. Germline CDR1 reads DFQATT; CDR2 reads SNEGSKA (reference sequence). In DNA form, the CDR3 reads TGCAGTGCTAGAGATTATCGGGGGAGGAGCACTGGAGCTTTCTTT. Residues: CSARDYRGRSTGAFF.

This clone was detected only a few times. Just one base apart from a much larger clone, this may be a read error. The chain is built from TRBV15 and TRBJ1-4; the D gene is possibly TRBD1 (5 bases). The CDR3 spans 16 residues. The germline V gene has CDR1 LNHNV and CDR2 YYDKDF (reference sequence). Written as DNA, the CDR3 is TGTGCCACCAGCAGACTCAAGGGGATAACTAATGAAGAACTGTTTTTT. This translates into CATSRLKGITNEELFF.

This clone was seen ten or more times. The chain combines TRBV15 with TRBJ2-7; a weak D match, TRBD1 (6 bases). The germline gives CDR1 LNHNV, CDR2 YYDKDF (reference sequence). The CDR3 spans 14 residues. The V end lost 6 bases, the J end lost 0 bases, and 12 bases lay between the germline ends. The DNA of the CDR3 is TGTGCCACCAGTCGGGACATAGCCTCCTACGAGCAGTACTTC. It specifies CATSRDIASYEQYF.

This clone appeared many times. This chain joins TRBV7-2 and TRBJ2-2; 10 nucleotides match TRBD2. Germline assignment: CDR1 SGHTA and CDR2 FQGNSA. V lost 5 bases to trimming and J lost 6 bases; unmatched junction nucleotides: 6. The CDR3 is made up of 15 amino acids. DNA for the CDR3: TGTGCCAGCAGCCCGGCTAGCGGGAGTTCCGGGGAGCTGTTTTTT. Its protein is CASSPASGSSGELFF.